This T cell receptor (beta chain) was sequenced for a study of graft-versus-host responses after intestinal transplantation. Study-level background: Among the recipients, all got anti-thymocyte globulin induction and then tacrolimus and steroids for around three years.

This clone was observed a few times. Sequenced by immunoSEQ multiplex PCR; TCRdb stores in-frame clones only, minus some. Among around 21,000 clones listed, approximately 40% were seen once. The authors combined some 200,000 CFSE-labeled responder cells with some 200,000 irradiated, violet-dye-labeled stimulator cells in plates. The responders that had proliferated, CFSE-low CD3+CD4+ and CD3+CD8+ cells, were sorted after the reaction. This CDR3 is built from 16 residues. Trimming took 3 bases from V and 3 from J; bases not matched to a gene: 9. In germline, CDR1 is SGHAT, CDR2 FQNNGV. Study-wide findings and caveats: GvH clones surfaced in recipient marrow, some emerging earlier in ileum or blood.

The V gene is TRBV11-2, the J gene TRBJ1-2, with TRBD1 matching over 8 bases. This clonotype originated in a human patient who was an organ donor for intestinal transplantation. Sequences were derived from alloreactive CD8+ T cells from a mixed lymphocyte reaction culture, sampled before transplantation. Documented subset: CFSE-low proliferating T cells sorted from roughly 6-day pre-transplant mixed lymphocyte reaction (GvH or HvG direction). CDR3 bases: TGTGCCAGCAGCTTTAGTCCCAGGGGGCCTGACTATGGCTACACCTTC. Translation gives CASSFSPRGPDYGYTF.